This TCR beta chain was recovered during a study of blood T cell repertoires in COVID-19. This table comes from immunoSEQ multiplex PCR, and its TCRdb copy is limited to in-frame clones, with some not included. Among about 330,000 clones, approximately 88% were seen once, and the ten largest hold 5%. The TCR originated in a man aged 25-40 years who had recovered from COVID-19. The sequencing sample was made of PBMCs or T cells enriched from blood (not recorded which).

CDR3 sequence: CASRLTSGGLQSSSYEQYF. In DNA, the CDR3 is TGTGCCAGCAGACTCACTAGCGGGGGCTTACAATCTAGCTCCTACGAGCAGTACTTC. The chain is built from TRBV7-9 and TRBJ2-7, with 11 bases lining up with TRBD2. Losses at the gene ends were 6 bases for V and 0 bases for J; bases not matched to a gene: 16. The CDR3 is made up of 19 amino acids. Germline-derived CDR1 and CDR2 are SEHNR and FQNEAQ (reference sequence).